These 29 T cell receptor beta chains originate from one sample sequenced in a study of T cells in Graves' hyperthyroidism and ophthalmopathy. RNA transcripts gave rise to amplified TCR beta CDR3 regions. With the HTBI primer set, the TCR CDR3 went through a first round of RT-PCR. MiXCR, applied by TCRdb to the multiplex PCR reads, yields one record per CDR3 protein. The sample has about 420,000 distinct CDR3 sequences; more than 15% are singletons. Sample: blood. The source is a woman aged 18-30 years with Graves' hyperthyroidism.

This clonotype was counted ten times or more. This sequence joins TRBV27 and TRBJ2-5; TRBD1 agrees at 9 bases. The V segment lost 5 bases and the J segment 7 bases; nucleotides outside the gene matches: 8. From germline, CDR1 is MNHEY and CDR2 SMNVEV (reference sequence). This CDR3 has 14 amino acids. CDR3 sequence: CASSPKQGARTQYF. The CDR3 DNA reads TGTGCCAGCAGTCCGAAACAGGGGGCAAGGACCCAGTACTTC.

This clonotype was detected many times. The chain couples TRBV5-1 to TRBJ2-4; the match to TRBD1 covers 9 bases. The CDR3 spans 16 residues. CDR1 is SGHRS, CDR2 YFSETQ, per germline. After removal of 0 bases from V and 4 bases from J, the junction contained 5 bases not matched to a gene. The CDR3 spells CASSLDPGQGKNIQYF. CDR3 nucleotide sequence: TGCGCCAGCAGCTTGGATCCCGGACAGGGGAAAAACATTCAGTACTTC.

This clonotype was counted between two and nine times. The chain links TRBV18 to TRBJ1-3; D gene unclear. Trimming shortened V by 6 bases and J by 0 bases, and 12 bases separated the two germline ends. CDR3 length: 15 amino acids. Germline lookup yields CDR1 KGHSH and CDR2 LQKENI. DNA of the CDR3: TGTGCCAGCTCGGACTCCTGGAACTCTGGAAACACCATATATTTT. It is translated as CASSDSWNSGNTIYF.

This chain links TRBV5-1 with TRBJ2-7; D perhaps matches TRBD1 (6 bases). Trimming shortened V by 4 bases and J by 5 bases, and 19 bases separated the two germline ends. Per germline, CDR1 SGHRS and CDR2 YFSETQ. The CDR3 consists of 15 residues. In DNA, the CDR3 is TGCGCCAGCAGCGTAGATCCGGGACACGGAAACGAGCAGTACTTC. This gives the protein CASSVDPGHGNEQYF.

This clonotype was observed at least ten times. The V gene is TRBV6-5, the J gene TRBJ2-7; 7 nucleotides match TRBD2. The CDR3 is 15 residues long. Germline assignment: CDR1 MNHEY and CDR2 SVGAGI. The J segment lost 3 bases and the V segment lost 2 bases, leaving 7 bases of the junction unmatched. The CDR3 spells CASSYALADYYEQYF. CDR3 DNA sequence: TGTGCCAGCAGTTACGCTCTAGCGGACTACTACGAGCAGTACTTC.

J is TRBJ2-3 and V is TRBV6-2 or TRBV6-3, with 9 bases that match TRBD2. This CDR3 has 18 residues. J was trimmed by 3 bases and V by 2 bases; bases with no gene match: 12. Germline V gene data show CDR1 as MNHEY and CDR2 as SVGEGT. Here the CDR3 reads CASSYPSSGGSITDTQYF. DNA for the CDR3: TGTGCCAGCAGTTACCCGTCCAGCGGGGGGAGTATAACAGATACGCAGTATTTT.

This clonotype was seen ten or more times. This chain joins TRBV5-1 and TRBJ2-1; 11 bases are a match to TRBD2. This CDR3 is built from 18 residues. Germline V lookup: CDR1 SGHRS, CDR2 YFSETQ. J gave up 7 bases and V 4 bases, and 16 bases lay outside the gene matches. Here the CDR3 reads CASSRGDPTSGRGNEQFF. The DNA for the CDR3 is TGCGCCAGCAGCCGCGGAGATCCAACTAGCGGGAGAGGAAATGAGCAGTTCTTC.

This clonotype came up a few times. V usage is TRBV9 and J usage is TRBJ1-4; D gene uncertain. The CDR3 totals 13 residues. V lost 0 bases, J lost 4 bases, and 4 bases lay in between. Germline CDR1 reads SGDLS; CDR2 reads YYNGEE. The CDR3 sequence: CASSVGFNEKLFF. CDR3 bases: TGTGCCAGCAGCGTAGGGTTTAATGAAAAACTGTTTTTT. The complete variable domain, with remaining parts taken from reference TRBV9 and TRBJ1-4, reads DSGVTQTPKHLITATGQRVTLRCSPRSGDLSVYWYQQSLDQGLQFLIQYYNGEERAKGNILERFSAQQFPDLHSELNLSSLELGDSALYFCASSVGFNEKLFFGSGTQLSVL.

This clonotype has ten or more counts. The chain combines TRBV5-1 with TRBJ2-3; the D is unclear. The CDR3 runs 14 residues. The germline V gene has CDR1 SGHRS and CDR2 YFSETQ. V lost 2 bases, J lost 4 bases, and 11 bases lay in between. CDR3 sequence (DNA): TGCGCCAGCAGCTTCCAAGAAGATTCAGATACGCAGTATTTT. As protein: CASSFQEDSDTQYF.

This clonotype has at least ten counts. The chain has TRBV7-2 and TRBJ2-7; 9 positions match TRBD1. The junction had 5 bases not matched to a gene; V was cut back by 2 bases and J by 3 bases. The CDR3 sequence is 15 residues long. Germline V gene sequence: CDR1 SGHTA, CDR2 FQGNSA. CDR3 sequence (DNA): TGTGCCAGCAGCTTACCGGGACAGGGATACTACGAGCAGTACTTC. Protein: CASSLPGQGYYEQYF.

This clonotype came up many times. CDR3 amino acids: CASSYGGAQADTQYF. The CDR3 region has the DNA TGTGCCAGCAGTTATGGGGGAGCCCAGGCGGATACGCAGTATTTT. This rearrangement joins TRBV6-1 to TRBJ2-3; D is tentatively TRBD1 or TRBD2 (5 bases each). The CDR3 spans 15 residues. The V end lost 5 bases, the J end lost 6 bases, and 18 bases lay between the germline ends. CDR1 is MNHNS and CDR2 is SASEGT in the germline V gene.

The chain joins TRBV7-9 to TRBJ2-1, with 10 bases aligning to TRBD2. Germline assignment: CDR1 SEHNR and CDR2 FQNEAQ (reference sequence). The CDR3 contains 17 residues. Trimming removed 3 bases from V and 5 bases from J; junction bases left unmatched: 10. The CDR3 spells CASSLDFSGRAHNEQFF. As DNA, the CDR3 is TGTGCCAGCAGCTTGGACTTCAGCGGGAGGGCCCACAATGAGCAGTTCTTC.

This clonotype was observed many times. The V gene is TRBV6-1, the J gene TRBJ2-3, with D tentatively TRBD1 or TRBD2 (5 bases each). This CDR3 comprises 14 residues. Germline V gives CDR1 MNHNS, CDR2 SASEGT. V lost 6 bases, J lost 2 bases, and 12 bases lay in between. CDR3 protein: CASRRDGTTDTQYF. CDR3 sequence (DNA): TGTGCCAGCAGGAGGGACGGGACCACAGATACGCAGTATTTT.

In this sample, this clonotype turned up many times. V is TRBV28 and J is TRBJ2-1; 9 bases are a match to TRBD2. V gave up 2 bases and J gave up 5 bases; unmatched junction bases: 4. The germline CDR1 and CDR2 sequences are MDHEN and SYDVKM. The CDR3 is 15 residues long. The CDR3 region has the DNA TGTGCCAGCAGTTTACTAGCGGGAATAAACAATGAGCAGTTCTTC. Amino acid sequence: CASSLLAGINNEQFF.

This clonotype was seen more than once but under ten times. The chain carries TRBV19 and TRBJ2-7; TRBD1 might be the D (6 bases). The germline V and J ends were trimmed by 2 bases and 4 bases, with 9 bases remaining between them. This CDR3 has 13 residues. Germline CDR1 reads LNHDA; CDR2 reads SQIVND (reference sequence). CDR3 in amino acids: CASSILDRYEQYF. In DNA form, the CDR3 reads TGTGCCAGTAGTATACTCGACAGGTACGAGCAGTACTTC.

V gene TRBV29-1 combines with J gene TRBJ1-1; TRBD1 is a possible D gene (5 bases). The V gene lost 7 bases and the J gene lost 0 bases, with 18 bases spanning the gap. The CDR3 is 15 amino acids. The germline V gene encodes CDR1 SQVTM and CDR2 ANQGSEA. In DNA form, the CDR3 reads TGCAGCGCTACATCTAGGGGCACCCTGAACACTGAAGCTTTCTTT. Amino acid sequence: CSATSRGTLNTEAFF. Using reference TRBV29-1 and TRBJ1-1 for the parts outside the CDR3, the full variable domain is SAVISQKPSRDICQRGTSLTIQCQVDSQVTMMFWYRQQPGQSLTLIATANQGSEATYESGFVIDKFPISRPNLTFSTLTVSNMSPEDSSIYLCSATSRGTLNTEAFFGQGTRLTVV.

The chain employs TRBV19 and TRBJ1-5; a weak D match, TRBD1 (5 bases). This CDR3 spans 15 amino acids. The germline gives CDR1 LNHDA, CDR2 SQIVND (reference sequence). V was trimmed by 4 bases and J by 10 bases, leaving 20 bases between them. The CDR3 DNA follows: TGTGCCAGTAGTAAGCCGATCAGGGAGGGGCTCCCCCAGCATTTT. This codes for CASSKPIREGLPQHF. The full variable domain, its missing parts supplied by reference TRBV19 and TRBJ1-5, is DGGITQSPKYLFRKEGQNVTLSCEQNLNHDAMYWYRQDPGQGLRLIYYSQIVNDFQKGDIAEGYSVSREKKESFPLTVTSAQKNPTAFYLCASSKPIREGLPQHFGDGTRLSIL.

There are many counts of this clonotype. The chain couples TRBV7-3 to TRBJ2-4; the D is unclear. The germline V gene encodes CDR1 SGHTA and CDR2 FQGTGA. The CDR3 has 12 amino acids. The V end lost 4 bases, the J end lost 7 bases, and 8 bases lay between the germline ends. In nucleotides, the CDR3 is TGTGCCAGCAGCTCCGATGGGAACATTCAGTACTTC. It codes for CASSSDGNIQYF.

V gene TRBV2 combines with J gene TRBJ1-4; 8 bases are a match to TRBD1. The CDR3 contains 16 residues. Germline CDR1 reads SNHLY; CDR2 reads FYNNEI. Unmatched junction bases numbered 12, after V lost 8 bases and J lost 4 bases. DNA of the CDR3: TGTGCCAGCGGAATTACCCGGGACAGGTTTAATGAAAAACTGTTTTTT. Protein product: CASGITRDRFNEKLFF.

V is TRBV28 and J is TRBJ2-2, with TRBD2 matching over 10 bases. CDR3 length: 15 residues. V was clipped by 3 bases and J by 4 bases; unmatched bases: 2. CDR1 is MDHEN, CDR2 SYDVKM, per germline. The chain's CDR3 is CASSLSGGATGELFF. The DNA of the CDR3 is TGTGCCAGCAGTTTGAGCGGGGGGGCCACCGGGGAGCTGTTTTTT.

The sample holds many counts of this clonotype. J is TRBJ1-5 and V is TRBV6-1; 11 bases align to TRBD1. Germline V gives CDR1 MNHNS, CDR2 SASEGT. The CDR3 sequence is 14 residues long. The J segment lost 4 bases and the V segment lost 7 bases, leaving 3 bases of the junction unmatched. The DNA of the CDR3 is TGTGCCAGCATAGGGACAGGGGGGAATCAGCCCCAGCATTTT. Translation gives CASIGTGGNQPQHF.

This clonotype was found once. The rearrangement uses TRBV20-1 and TRBJ2-1; 11 nucleotides agree with TRBD2. After removal of 4 bases from V and 2 bases from J, the junction contained 7 bases not matched to a gene. There are 16 residues in the CDR3. The V gene's germline CDR1 is DFQATT and CDR2 SNEGSKA (reference sequence). The CDR3 is CSAKGIAGGTYNEQFF. In nucleotides, the CDR3 is TGCAGTGCTAAGGGGATAGCGGGGGGGACCTACAATGAGCAGTTCTTC.

This clonotype was observed many times. The genes are TRBV12-3 or TRBV12-4 and TRBJ1-4; TRBD1 aligns across 10 bases. This CDR3 spans 14 amino acids. The ends lost 6 bases at V and 7 bases at J; junction bases unmatched: 5. The CDR3 loop is CASSQGQGTEKLFF. The DNA for the CDR3 is TGTGCCAGCAGCCAGGGACAGGGGACTGAAAAACTGTTTTTT.

This chain joins TRBV5-4 and TRBJ2-3; 10 nucleotides line up with TRBD2. Germline CDR1 and CDR2: SGHNT and YYREEE (reference sequence). CDR3 size: 16 residues. The V segment lost 1 base and the J segment 1 base; nucleotides outside the gene matches: 3. The CDR3 is CASSLQRGGRTDTQYF. CDR3 sequence (DNA): TGTGCCAGCAGCTTGCAGCGGGGGGGGCGCACAGATACGCAGTATTTT.

Points on this clonotype: A much larger clone differs by one base, so this may be a read error. The chain links TRBV10-3 to TRBJ1-2; no firm D call. The CDR3 sequence is 16 residues long. The germline gives CDR1 ENHRY, CDR2 SYGVKD. The germline V and J ends were trimmed by 0 bases and 1 base, with 12 bases remaining between them. The CDR3 DNA is TGTGCCATCAGTGAGTCGGCGCAGATGATTAACTATGGCTACACCTTC. This codes for CAISESAQMINYGYTF.

The sample holds many counts of this clonotype. The chain uses TRBV7-3 and TRBJ2-2; 13 bases match TRBD2. The length of the CDR3 is 16 residues. Trimming cost V 4 bases and J 7 bases; bases outside gene matches: 6. The germline CDR1 and CDR2 sequences are SGHTA and FQGTGA. This CDR3 reads CASSSGLAGNLGELFF. The CDR3 bases are TGTGCCAGCAGCTCGGGACTAGCGGGGAACCTCGGGGAGCTGTTTTTT.

Many counts were recorded for this clonotype. The rearrangement links TRBV6-1 to TRBJ2-5, with 12 bases lining up with TRBD2. The CDR3 loop spans 18 amino acids. V lost 2 bases and J lost 1; bases outside the gene matches: 8. Germline V gene lookup returns CDR1 MNHNS and CDR2 SASEGT. The DNA for the CDR3 is TGTGCCAGCAGTGAATACCTAGCGGGGGGGGGGGGCCAAGAGACCCAGTACTTC. Residues: CASSEYLAGGGGQETQYF.

This clonotype appeared a single time. V gene TRBV5-4 combines with J gene TRBJ2-3, with D tentatively TRBD1 or TRBD2 (6 bases each). The length of the CDR3 is 17 residues. Trimming shortened V by 4 bases and J by 3 bases, and 21 bases separated the two germline ends. The germline CDR1 and CDR2 sequences are SGHNT and YYREEE (reference sequence). The CDR3 DNA reads as TGTGCCAGCAGCACCCGGGGGCTGGGGGTGCAAACAGATACGCAGTATTTT. This gives the protein CASSTRGLGVQTDTQYF.

This clonotype was counted only a few times. Since a much larger clone is just one base distant, this may be a read error. The gene calls are TRBV6-2 or TRBV6-3 and TRBJ2-5; D is perhaps TRBD2 (6 bases). The CDR3 spans 15 residues. Germline V gene lookup returns CDR1 MNHEY and CDR2 SVGEGT. CDR3 nucleotide sequence: TGTGCCTGCAGTATTGCGGGAAGGGTGAGCGAGACCCAGTACTTC. It is translated as CACSIAGRVSETQYF.